Presented here are 5 T cell receptor beta chains from one specimen sequenced in a study of shared clonotypes between healthy human individuals. Clones were sequenced by immunoSEQ multiplex PCR, and TCRdb holds only the in-frame ones, with some missing. The sample has just over 2,000,000 clones, just under 95% seen once. Naive CD8 cells, CD45RO-negative and positively selected for CCR7, excluded terminally differentiated effector memory CD45RA+ cells. Sequences were obtained from naive CD8+ T cells sorted from blood. Receptors originate from a man aged 18 to 30 in good health.

This sequence joins TRBV5-6 and TRBJ2-7, with 7 bases that match TRBD1. With 4 bases clipped from V and 5 bases from J, the junction kept 12 bases outside the gene matches. The germline V gene has CDR1 SGHDT and CDR2 YYEEEE. The CDR3 runs to 15 residues. The chain's CDR3 is CASSGGQNMVHEQYF. The CDR3 DNA is TGTGCCAGCAGCGGGGGACAGAACATGGTCCACGAGCAGTACTTC.

About this clone: Other DNA sequences of this sample code for an identical CDR3. The rearrangement uses TRBV4-1 and TRBJ2-7; D gene unclear. Germline CDR1 is MGHRA and CDR2 is YSYEKL. This CDR3 spans 13 amino acids. V lost 3 bases, J lost 0 bases, and 6 bases lay in between. As DNA, the CDR3 is TGCGCCAGCAGCCACCCCGGCTCCTACGAGCAGTACTTC. This sequence encodes CASSHPGSYEQYF.

CDR3 protein: CASSDGTGAYGYTF. The CDR3, as DNA: TGTGCCAGCAGTGATGGGACAGGGGCCTATGGCTACACCTTC. The V call is TRBV2, the J call TRBJ1-2; 10 bases agree with TRBD1. The ends lost 3 bases at V and 4 bases at J; junction bases unmatched: 2. Germline values: CDR1 SNHLY, CDR2 FYNNEI. The CDR3 has 14 amino acids.

A few counts support this clone. V is TRBV14 and J is TRBJ2-5; TRBD2 might be the D (5 bases). Germline CDR1 and CDR2: SGHDN and FVKESK. The CDR3 is 15 residues long. V was cut by 0 bases and J by 9 bases, with 17 bases left in between. The CDR3 reads CASSQDAQRSAAQYF. In DNA form, the CDR3 reads TGTGCCAGCAGCCAAGATGCCCAGCGGTCCGCGGCCCAGTACTTC.

This clone was recorded a few times. This chain connects TRBV9 to TRBJ2-3; D is undetermined. Looked up from germline, CDR1 is SGDLS and CDR2 is YYNGEE. Trimming took off 4 bases at V and 2 bases at J, with 5 bases between the two ends. The CDR3 is 12 amino acids. The CDR3 coding sequence is TGTGCCAGCAGCCCCCCCACAGATACGCAGTATTTT. Translation gives CASSPPTDTQYF.